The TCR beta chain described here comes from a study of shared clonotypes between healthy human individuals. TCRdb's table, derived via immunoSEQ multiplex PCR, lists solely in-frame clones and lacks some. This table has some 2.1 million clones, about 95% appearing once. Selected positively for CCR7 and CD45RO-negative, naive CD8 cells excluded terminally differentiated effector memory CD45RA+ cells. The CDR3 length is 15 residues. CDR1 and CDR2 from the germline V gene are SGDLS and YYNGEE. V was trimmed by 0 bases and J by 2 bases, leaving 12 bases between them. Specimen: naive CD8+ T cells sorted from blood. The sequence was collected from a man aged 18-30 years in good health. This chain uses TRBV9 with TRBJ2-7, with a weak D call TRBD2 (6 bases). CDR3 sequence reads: CASSVGGDFTYEQYF. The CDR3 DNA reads TGTGCCAGCAGCGTAGGTGGGGACTTTACCTACGAGCAGTACTTC.